This entry lists 30 T cell receptor beta chains sequenced from one sample in a study of PD-1 blockade in classical Hodgkin lymphoma. Assay used: immunoSEQ multiplex PCR; TCRdb lists only in-frame clones, some missing. The sample includes just over 60,000 clones, around 88% of them seen just once. Every single patient, without exception, relapsed after autologous stem cell transplantation, and brentuximab vedotin exposure varied. Sequenced here: peripheral blood mononuclear cells (PBMCs), sampled at baseline. All receptors derive from a human donor with classical Hodgkin lymphoma.

V is TRBV7-2 and J is TRBJ1-2; D might be TRBD1 (6 bases). This CDR3 spans 14 amino acids. Germline V lookup: CDR1 SGHTA, CDR2 FQGNSA. Trimming stripped 4 bases from V and 4 bases from J, with 13 bases between. The CDR3 is CASSSQGGAYGYTF. CDR3 sequence (DNA): TGTGCCAGCAGCTCCCAAGGGGGGGCCTATGGCTACACCTTC.

This rearrangement joins TRBV5-1 to TRBJ2-3; no clear D. Trimming stripped 2 bases from V and 2 bases from J, with 6 bases between. The CDR3 has 13 amino acids. In germline, CDR1 is SGHRS, CDR2 YFSETQ. The CDR3 DNA is TGCGCCAGCAGCTTCGGAAACACAGATACGCAGTATTTT. This translates into CASSFGNTDTQYF. Combining the CDR3 with reference TRBV5-1 and TRBJ2-3 gives the whole variable domain KAGVTQTPRYLIKTRGQQVTLSCSPISGHRSVSWYQQTPGQGLQFLFEYFSETQRNKGNFPGRFSGRQFSNSRSEMNVSTLELGDSALYLCASSFGNTDTQYFGPGTRLTVL.

V is TRBV9 and J is TRBJ2-1; 12 bases agree with TRBD2. Trimming cost V 4 bases and J 8 bases; bases outside gene matches: 7. Germline-derived CDR1 and CDR2 are SGDLS and YYNGEE. There are 15 residues in the CDR3. The CDR3 DNA follows: TGTGCCAGCAGCCCCACTAGCGGGGGGTTCGATGAGCAGTTCTTC. Its translation is CASSPTSGGFDEQFF.

The rearrangement uses TRBV7-8 and TRBJ2-2, with D perhaps assigned TRBD1 or TRBD2 (5 bases each). The CDR3 contains 14 residues. Germline V gene data show CDR1 as SGHVS and CDR2 as FQNEAQ. Trimming took 0 bases from V and 6 from J, leaving 8 bases between them. CDR3 sequence: CASSLASGPGELFF. The CDR3, as DNA: TGTGCCAGCAGCTTAGCATCGGGGCCCGGGGAGCTGTTTTTT.

The rearrangement links TRBV7-2 to TRBJ2-7; tentatively, D is TRBD2 (5 bases). CDR1 is SGHTA and CDR2 is FQGNSA in the germline V gene. Trimming cost V 0 bases and J 5 bases, with 23 bases left between them. This CDR3 region has 18 residues. DNA for the CDR3: TGTGCCAGCAGCTTAGCGCGATGGCAAGCTAGCCCTCGGGACGAGCAGTACTTC. This encodes CASSLARWQASPRDEQYF.

The chain uses TRBV9 and TRBJ2-1; perhaps TRBD1 as D (5 bases). The CDR3 is made up of 17 amino acids. The V gene lost 0 bases and the J gene lost 4 bases, with 17 bases spanning the gap. Germline CDR1 reads SGDLS; CDR2 reads YYNGEE. This chain's CDR3 is CASSVVGHLTVYNEQFF. In DNA form, the CDR3 reads TGTGCCAGCAGCGTAGTTGGGCATTTGACAGTTTACAATGAGCAGTTCTTC.

A remark on this clone: This specimen includes other DNA sequences encoding the same CDR3. V gene TRBV6-5 combines with J gene TRBJ1-1; no clear D gene. The CDR3 is 13 residues long. V lost 3 bases to trimming and J lost 3 bases, with 8 bases between them. The germline V gene encodes CDR1 MNHEY and CDR2 SVGAGI. CDR3 loop: CASSYSDYTEAFF. In nucleotides, the CDR3 is TGTGCCAGCAGTTATTCAGACTACACTGAAGCTTTCTTT.

This chain links TRBV27 with TRBJ1-3, with D tentatively TRBD1 (5 bases). The CDR3 has 14 residues. Germline lookup yields CDR1 MNHEY and CDR2 SMNVEV (reference sequence). Trimming left V 5 bases short and J 4 bases short, with 12 bases between. The CDR3 loop is CASSGTGRGNTIYF. CDR3 bases: TGTGCCAGCAGTGGGACGGGGAGGGGAAACACCATATATTTT.

The V gene is TRBV6-5, the J gene TRBJ2-5; D may be TRBD1 or TRBD2 (5 bases each). The tail of the sequence fits TRBJ2-7 better, so the J call may be wrong. The CDR3 has 14 amino acids. In germline, CDR1 is MNHEY, CDR2 SVGAGI. The CDR3 reads CASGGRDGSYEQYF. The CDR3 coding sequence is TGTGCCAGCGGGGGAAGAGACGGCTCCTACGAGCAGTACTTC.

The rearrangement joins TRBV18 to TRBJ2-6; D is uncertain. This CDR3 region has 15 residues. Germline CDR1 and CDR2: KGHSH and LQKENI. V lost 4 bases to trimming and J lost 4 bases, with 11 bases between them. The CDR3 nucleotides read TGTGCCAGCTCACTGCGTGGGTCCGGGGCCAACGTCCTGACTTTC. Protein: CASSLRGSGANVLTF.

This clone was seen a single time. This sequence joins TRBV19 and TRBJ1-2; D is undetermined. There are 14 residues in the CDR3. Germline CDR1 reads LNHDA; CDR2 reads SQIVND (reference sequence). Trimming took 0 bases from V and 4 from J, leaving 9 bases between them. The CDR3 nucleotides are TGTGCCAGTAGTATAGACTACTGGGGCTATGGCTACACCTTC. It is translated as CASSIDYWGYGYTF.

The chain has TRBV23-1 and TRBJ1-2, with TRBD1 identical over 7 bases. TRBV23-1 is designated an ORF whose function remains uncertain. Trimming took 3 bases from V and 4 from J; bases not matched to a gene: 11. The length of the CDR3 is 16 residues. The CDR3 DNA reads as TGCGCCAGCAGTCAGCTCGACAGGGCTCCCTTCTATGGCTACACCTTC. Its protein product is CASSQLDRAPFYGYTF.

The V call is TRBV4-3, the J call TRBJ2-2; the D call may be TRBD1 or TRBD2 (6 bases each). V dropped 4 bases and J dropped 7 bases, with 22 bases sitting between them. The CDR3 length is 17 residues. CDR1 is LGHNA and CDR2 is YSLEER in the germline V gene. CDR3 in DNA: TGCGCCAGCAGCCCACGAGGGGGGCGGCTATGGAACGGGGAGCTGTTTTTT. Its translation is CASSPRGGRLWNGELFF.

The V gene is TRBV19, the J gene TRBJ1-2, with D possibly matching TRBD1 (6 bases). CDR1 is LNHDA and CDR2 is SQIVND in the germline V gene (reference sequence). The CDR3 runs 13 residues. Trimming removed 7 bases at V and 4 bases at J, with 13 bases between. The CDR3 DNA reads as TGTGCCAGTACCCAGGGGCGGTTCTATGGCTACACCTTC. Encoded protein: CASTQGRFYGYTF. Together with reference TRBV19 and TRBJ1-2, the CDR3 gives the full variable domain: DGGITQSPKYLFRKEGQNVTLSCEQNLNHDAMYWYRQDPGQGLRLIYYSQIVNDFQKGDIAEGYSVSREKKESFPLTVTSAQKNPTAFYLCASTQGRFYGYTFGSGTRLTVV.

The CDR3 is CASSLWEGANEKLFF. DNA for the CDR3: TGTGCCAGCAGTTTGTGGGAGGGCGCTAATGAAAAACTGTTTTTT. J is TRBJ1-4 and V is TRBV27; D uncertain. Germline CDR1 is MNHEY and CDR2 is SMNVEV (reference sequence). The V end was cut by 3 bases, the J end by 3 bases, with 11 bases between. This CDR3 is 15 amino acids long.

The V gene is TRBV13, the J gene TRBJ2-7; possible D gene TRBD2, 6 bases. Germline CDR1 PRHDT, CDR2 FYEKMQ (reference sequence). The CDR3 covers 16 residues. Trimming removed 2 bases at V and 0 bases at J, with 14 bases between. The CDR3 loop is CASSLHYGGDSYEQYF. Written as DNA, the CDR3 is TGTGCCAGCAGCTTACATTATGGCGGGGACTCCTACGAGCAGTACTTC.

This clone came up once. The chain uses TRBV29-1 and TRBJ2-7, with D uncertain. The V gene lost 4 bases and the J gene lost 1 base, with 5 bases spanning the gap. There are 11 residues in the CDR3. CDR1 and CDR2 from the germline V gene are SQVTM and ANQGSEA. The CDR3 sequence is CSVALSYEQYF. The CDR3 DNA reads as TGCAGCGTTGCCCTGTCCTACGAGCAGTACTTC.

The DNA for the CDR3 is TGCGCCAGCAGCCAAGTGCTGGGGGGGGCCTATGAGCAGTTCTTC. Protein sequence: CASSQVLGGAYEQFF. This sequence joins TRBV4-3 and TRBJ2-1; tentatively, D is TRBD2 (7 bases). CDR3 length: 15 amino acids. Per the germline V gene, CDR1 is LGHNA and CDR2 is YSLEER. V was trimmed by 1 base and J by 8 bases, leaving 15 bases between them.

V and J are TRBV9 and TRBJ1-2; no definite D call. V was shortened by 4 bases and J by 4 bases, with 17 bases between the two germline ends. There are 15 residues in the CDR3. Germline-derived CDR1 and CDR2 are SGDLS and YYNGEE. As DNA, the CDR3 is TGTGCCAGCAGCCTTTCAAGAGAGGGTGGCTATGGCTACACCTTC. It translates to CASSLSREGGYGYTF.

This clone was detected a few times. The chain employs TRBV6-1 and TRBJ1-2; TRBD1 matches at 11 bases. V shed 4 bases and J 8 bases; nucleotides not matched to a gene: 3. Germline V gives CDR1 MNHNS, CDR2 SASEGT. The length of the CDR3 is 13 residues. The CDR3 region is CASSGTGGGGYTF. The CDR3 DNA reads as TGTGCCAGCAGTGGGACAGGGGGCGGGGGCTACACCTTC.

The chain carries TRBV29-1 and TRBJ1-2; 7 bases map to TRBD1. The trim removed 3 bases at V and 4 bases at J, leaving 8 bases unmatched. The germline V gene has CDR1 SQVTM and CDR2 ANQGSEA. This CDR3 has 14 residues. The CDR3 protein is CSVDQTGIGYGYTF. CDR3 in DNA: TGCAGCGTTGACCAGACAGGGATCGGCTATGGCTACACCTTC. Full variable domain (outside the CDR3, taken from reference TRBV29-1 and TRBJ1-2): SAVISQKPSRDICQRGTSLTIQCQVDSQVTMMFWYRQQPGQSLTLIATANQGSEATYESGFVIDKFPISRPNLTFSTLTVSNMSPEDSSIYLCSVDQTGIGYGYTFGSGTRLTVV.

The rearrangement uses TRBV30 and TRBJ1-1; D may be TRBD1 (6 bases). The ends were cut back, 3 bases at V and 6 bases at J, with 17 bases in the middle. The CDR3 runs 14 residues. CDR1 GTSNPN and CDR2 SVGIG come from the germline V gene (reference sequence). This chain's CDR3 is CAWSSVGGIPEAFF. The CDR3 DNA reads as TGTGCCTGGAGCTCCGTCGGGGGCATCCCTGAAGCTTTCTTT. The whole variable domain, remainder taken from reference TRBV30 and TRBJ1-1, is SQTIHQWPATLVQPVGSPLSLECTVEGTSNPNLYWYRQAAGRGLQLLFYSVGIGQISSEVPQNLSASRPQDRQFILSSKKLLLSDSGFYLCAWSSVGGIPEAFFGQGTRLTVV.

The chain joins TRBV7-9 to TRBJ2-3; 9 positions agree with TRBD1. Germline V CDR1 and CDR2: SEHNR, FQNEAQ (reference sequence). After removal of 3 bases from V and 0 bases from J, the junction contained 10 bases not matched to a gene. The CDR3 is made up of 18 amino acids. CDR3 DNA sequence: TGTGCCAGCAGCTTTGGGACAGGGTCGACCTTTAGCACAGATACGCAGTATTTT. It codes for CASSFGTGSTFSTDTQYF.

This clone was recorded a few times. The rearrangement links TRBV28 to TRBJ1-5; 8 bases map to TRBD1. Per germline, CDR1 MDHEN and CDR2 SYDVKM. CDR3 length: 17 residues. The J segment lost 5 bases and the V segment lost 4 bases, leaving 13 bases of the junction unmatched. CDR3 in amino acids: CASSSDGLRDRYQPQHF. The CDR3 nucleotides are TGTGCCAGCAGTTCTGACGGCCTCCGGGACAGGTATCAGCCCCAGCATTTT.

This clone was seen only once. This chain joins TRBV9 and TRBJ2-4, with D unresolved. The germline V and J ends were trimmed by 0 bases and 5 bases, with 6 bases remaining between them. In germline, CDR1 is SGDLS, CDR2 YYNGEE. This CDR3 has 13 residues. The CDR3 region is CASSVDVQNIQYF. The CDR3 nucleotides are TGTGCCAGCAGCGTAGATGTTCAAAACATTCAGTACTTC.

V usage is TRBV27 and J usage is TRBJ1-1; no reliable D call. Looked up from germline, CDR1 is MNHEY and CDR2 is SMNVEV (reference sequence). This CDR3 has 11 residues. V shed 6 bases and J shed 1 base, with 3 bases lying between them. Here the CDR3 reads CASSQNTEAFF. CDR3 DNA sequence: TGTGCCAGCAGCCAGAACACTGAAGCTTTCTTT.

The chain recombines TRBV5-1 with TRBJ2-5; 8 bases fit TRBD1. Germline V gene data show CDR1 as SGHRS and CDR2 as YFSETQ. J lost 5 bases, V lost 3 bases, and 6 bases had no gene match. The CDR3 is made up of 14 amino acids. CDR3 nucleotides: TGCGCCAGCAGCTCCCGGACAGGGAGGGAGACCCAGTACTTC. Translation gives CASSSRTGRETQYF.

This rearrangement joins TRBV6-1 to TRBJ1-2; D gene unclear. Germline V gene lookup returns CDR1 MNHNS and CDR2 SASEGT. V was pared by 0 bases and J by 3 bases, with 8 bases between. The CDR3 is 14 amino acids. CDR3 in amino acids: CASSEAPDYYGYTF. CDR3 coding DNA: TGTGCCAGCAGTGAAGCTCCGGATTACTATGGCTACACCTTC.

The chain is built from TRBV30 and TRBJ2-7, with D perhaps assigned TRBD1 or TRBD2 (5 bases each). Trimming removed 5 bases at V and 2 bases at J, with 10 bases between. This CDR3 is 12 amino acids long. The germline V gene has CDR1 GTSNPN and CDR2 SVGIG (reference sequence). CDR3 sequence (DNA): TGTGCCTGGGTTGGGGGTACCTACGAGCAGTACTTC. Its protein is CAWVGGTYEQYF.

The chain employs TRBV19 and TRBJ2-1, with 7 bases that match TRBD2. Germline lookup yields CDR1 LNHDA and CDR2 SQIVND (reference sequence). CDR3 size: 18 residues. The V gene end was trimmed by 1 base and the J gene end by 0 bases; junction bases not matched to a gene: 9. CDR3 DNA: TGTGCCAGTAGTATAGGCCCCCACACGGGGGGCTCCTACAATGAGCAGTTCTTC. Encoded protein: CASSIGPHTGGSYNEQFF.